Listed below are T cell receptor beta chains from one sample, sequenced in a study of T-cell reconstitution after alpha-beta-depleted transplantation in children. TCRdb re-derived calls from the PCR reads in MiXCR, one entry per CDR3 protein. The profile shows fewer than 250,000 distinct CDR3 sequences, around 7.8% of them singletons. This material consisted of PBMCs, mostly from graft donor cells, taken 180 days after TCRalphabeta/CD19-depleted stem cell transplant. These receptors were obtained from a male patient younger than 18 who had a stem cell transplant for acute lymphoblastic leukemia, so the T cells may come from the graft donor. The CDR3 runs from the conserved cysteine through the conserved F or W. A D gene is named only where the DNA matches it firmly. Expanded clones are given a class, and other clones once, few, many or no size at all.

>TRBD1|many|TRBV11-2|TRBJ1-1
TGTGCCAGCAGCTTTCTCCCCCGGGACAGGGTAAACGAAGCTTTCTTT
CASSFLPRDRVNEAFF
>NA|many|TRBV29-1|TRBJ1-1
TGCAGCGTTCTAGCGACAGTCATGAACACTGAAGCTTTCTTT
CSVLATVMNTEAFF
>NA|many|TRBV27|TRBJ2-1
TGTGCCAGCAGGGAAGGGGGGAGCTCCTACAATGAGCAGTTCTTC
CASREGGSSYNEQFF
>TRBD2|many|TRBV20-1|TRBJ2-6
TGCAGTGCGACTAGCGGGAGGTCTGGGGCCAACGTCCTGACTTTC
CSATSGRSGANVLTF
>NA|many|TRBV10-3|TRBJ1-2
TGTGCCATCAGTGTCCCGGCAGGGGCCTTTGGGGATGGCTACACCTTC
CAISVPAGAFGDGYTF
>NA|many|TRBV27|TRBJ2-5
TGTGCCAGCAGTTTAGGCTCACAAGAGACCCAGTACTTC
CASSLGSQETQYF
>TRBD2|many|TRBV5-1|TRBJ2-7
TGCGCCAGCAGCCCAGAGCGGGAGAGCCCCTACGAGCAGTACTTC
CASSPERESPYEQYF
>NA|many|TRBV29-1|TRBJ2-7
TGCAGCGTTCCCTCCAGAGAACACGAGCAGTACTTC
CSVPSREHEQYF
>NA|many|TRBV7-9|TRBJ1-2
TGTGCCAGCAGCTTACAACAGGGCCGGTATGGCTACACCTTC
CASSLQQGRYGYTF
>TRBD2|few|TRBV29-1|TRBJ2-5
TGCAGCGTTGATGGTTTAGCGGGGGACCAAGAGACCCAGTACTTC
CSVDGLAGDQETQYF
>TRBD2|many|TRBV28|TRBJ2-2
TGTGCCGGGACTAGCGGGACGAACACCGGGGAGCTGTTTTTT
CAGTSGTNTGELFF
>TRBD2|many|TRBV5-8|TRBJ2-2
TGTGCCAGCAGCGCCGGGACTAGCGTCACCGGGGAGCTGTTTTTT
CASSAGTSVTGELFF
>NA|NA|TRBV7-3|TRBJ2-5
TGTGCCAGCAGCCTCATCAGGGGTCTGGGGGGAGGGGAGGAGACCCAGTACTTC
CASSLIRGLGGGEETQYF
>TRBD1|many|TRBV20-1|TRBJ1-2
TGCAGTGCTAGAATTCAGGGGGTTAACTATGGCTACACCTTC
CSARIQGVNYGYTF
>NA|many|TRBV9|TRBJ2-5
TGTGCCAGCAGCGTAGGGGGCACTCAAGAGACCCAGTACTTC
CASSVGGTQETQYF
>NA|many|TRBV7-8|TRBJ2-2
TGTGCCAGCAGCTTTGCTGGGAAGGGGACCGGGGAGCTGTTTTTT
CASSFAGKGTGELFF
>NA|NA|TRBV23-1|TRBJ2-5
TGCGCCAGCAGTCCCTCGGGCCGTGAATTGGGAGAGACCCAGTACTTC
CASSPSGRELGETQYF
>TRBD2|NA|TRBV5-4|TRBJ2-5
TGTGCCAGCAGCTTGGCGTCTAGCGGGGGCCATGGGACCCAGTACTTC
CASSLASSGGHGTQYF
>TRBD2|many|TRBV18|TRBJ2-7
TGTGCCAGCTCAACTAGCGGACTTACCTACGAGCAGTACTTC
CASSTSGLTYEQYF
>TRBD1|many|TRBV18|TRBJ1-1
TGTGCCAGCTCACTCATACTTACAGGGGAGGGAGAAGCTTTCTTT
CASSLILTGEGEAFF
>NA|many|TRBV7-9|TRBJ2-7
TGTGCCAGCAGCTCGGGGACCTACGAGCAGTACTTC
CASSSGTYEQYF
>NA|many|TRBV27|TRBJ2-7
TGTGCCAGCAGTTTCAGGGGTCCTAACTACGAGCAGTACTTC
CASSFRGPNYEQYF
>NA|NA|TRBV10-3|TRBJ1-1
TGTGCCATCAGGGCGGACAGCCGGAACACTGAAGCTTTCTTT
CAIRADSRNTEAFF
>TRBD1|many|TRBV10-2|TRBJ2-1
TGCGCCAGCCGTCCCGGGACAGGGATCAATGAGCAGTTCTTC
CASRPGTGINEQFF
>TRBD2|NA|TRBV11-2|TRBJ2-7
TGTGCCAGCAGCAAACTAGCGGGAGTTCGATACGAGCAGTACTTC
CASSKLAGVRYEQYF
>NA|few|TRBV27|TRBJ2-1
TGTGCCAGCAGAAAAGGGGCGAGAAAGCAGTTCTTC
CASRKGARKQFF
>TRBD2|many|TRBV12-3/TRBV12-4|TRBJ2-1
TGTGCCAGCAGTTTCGGCGGGGGATCCTACAATGAGCAGTTCTTC
CASSFGGGSYNEQFF
>TRBD1|many|TRBV6-2/TRBV6-3|TRBJ2-7
TGTGCCAGCAGTTACCCGGACAGGGTGCGAGTCGAGCAGTACTTC
CASSYPDRVRVEQYF
>NA|many|TRBV3-1|TRBJ1-6
TGTGCCAGCAGCCAAGCCTCATGGGGGAATTCACCCCTCCACTTT
CASSQASWGNSPLHF
>TRBD1|many|TRBV5-6|TRBJ2-3
TGTGCCAGCAGCTTCCGGGACAGGGGTCTCAGCACAGATACGCAGTATTTT
CASSFRDRGLSTDTQYF
>NA|many|TRBV12-3/TRBV12-4|TRBJ1-6
TGTGCCAGCAGCCTGGGGGGGGCAAGATTTGGCTCACCCCTCCACTTT
CASSLGGARFGSPLHF
>TRBD2|many|TRBV11-2|TRBJ2-2
TGTGCCAGCAGCGTTACTAGCGGGGGCGTTAAGAGGGAGCTGTTTTTT
CASSVTSGGVKRELFF
>NA|many|TRBV28|TRBJ2-6
TGTGCCAGCAGTTTACCCCCCGGAGAAGGGGCCAACGTCCTGACTTTC
CASSLPPGEGANVLTF
>TRBD2|few|TRBV6-1|TRBJ2-3
TGTGCCAGCAGTCCGGGACTAGCCTTCCCAGATACGCAGTATTTT
CASSPGLAFPDTQYF
>TRBD1|NA|TRBV19|TRBJ1-1
TGTGCCAGTAGGCTACAGGGGTTAGACACTGAAGCTTTCTTT
CASRLQGLDTEAFF
>NA|NA|TRBV7-2|TRBJ1-2
TGTGCCAGCAGCTTAGGGGGGGGGGCAGGGCAAGGCTACACCTTC
CASSLGGGAGQGYTF
>TRBD2|many|TRBV7-9|TRBJ2-1
TGTGCCAGCAGCTTCGGTTTAGCGGGAGGGCTGGATGAGCAGTTCTTC
CASSFGLAGGLDEQFF
>NA|many|TRBV20-1|TRBJ2-7
TGCAGTGCTAGGGGAATTCTTGGCCACGAGCAGTACTTC
CSARGILGHEQYF
>NA|many|TRBV5-1|TRBJ2-3
TGCGCCAGCAGCAACATCGGGGATACGCAGTATTTT
CASSNIGDTQYF
>NA|few|TRBV6-5|TRBJ2-1
TGTGCCAGCAGGTCTCACGATGAGCAGTTCTTC
CASRSHDEQFF
>NA|many|TRBV2|TRBJ2-5
TGTGCCAGCCAACCGCTTGGACGGCTCCTGAGGGAGACCCAGTACTTC
CASQPLGRLLRETQYF
>NA|NA|TRBV5-1|TRBJ1-1
TGCGCCAGCAGCTTGGGCAGTGTGTTTGTGTCCACTGAAGCTTTCTTT
CASSLGSVFVSTEAFF
>NA|many|TRBV5-1|TRBJ1-1
TGCGCCAGCAGCTTGGAGGGGACCATGAACACTGAAGCTTTCTTT
CASSLEGTMNTEAFF
>TRBD2|many|TRBV28|TRBJ2-3
TGTGCCAGCAGTCCCCGACTAGCGGGAAGAGCTACGCAGTATTTT
CASSPRLAGRATQYF
>NA|many|TRBV4-1|TRBJ1-5
TGCGCCAGCAGCCCATACCTCTTTCCGGGAGGGGATAGCAATCAGCCCCAGCATTTT
CASSPYLFPGGDSNQPQHF
>TRBD2|many|TRBV3-1|TRBJ2-7
TGTGCCAGCAGCTCCCGGGACTATCTCTACGAGCAGTACTTC
CASSSRDYLYEQYF
>TRBD1|many|TRBV3-1|TRBJ1-1
TGTGCCAGCAGCCGGCCGACAGGGTTGAGCACTGAAGCTTTCTTT
CASSRPTGLSTEAFF
>TRBD2|many|TRBV20-1|TRBJ2-1
TGCAGTGCTAGGGGAGGAACGCGGGGGGGCTTCGATGAGCAGTTCTTC
CSARGGTRGGFDEQFF